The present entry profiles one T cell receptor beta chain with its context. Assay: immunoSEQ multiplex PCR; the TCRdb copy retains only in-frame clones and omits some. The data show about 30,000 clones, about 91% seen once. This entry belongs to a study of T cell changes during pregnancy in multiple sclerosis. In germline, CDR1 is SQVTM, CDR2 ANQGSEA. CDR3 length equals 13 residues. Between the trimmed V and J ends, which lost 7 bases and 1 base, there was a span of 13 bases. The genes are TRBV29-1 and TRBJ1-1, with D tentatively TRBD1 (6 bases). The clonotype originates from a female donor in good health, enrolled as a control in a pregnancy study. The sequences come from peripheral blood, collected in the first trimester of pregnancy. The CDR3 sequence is CSAHRAGNTEAFF. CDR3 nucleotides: TGCAGCGCACACAGGGCGGGGAACACTGAAGCTTTCTTT.